This T cell receptor beta chain is from a study of regulatory T cells in long-lasting Graves disease (dated by TCRdb to about 2021). Study-level background: Patients with newly diagnosed Graves' disease had been on antithyroid drugs for under 3 months. The study was conducted in China and was registered as a clinical trial. Peripheral blood TCR sequencing and RNA sequencing compared persistent Graves' disease patients with newly diagnosed Graves' disease patients. A total of roughly 35 samples underwent TCR sequencing, from about 13 patients with persistent Graves' disease and roughly 20 patients with newly diagnosed Graves' disease.

Library construction relied on multiplex PCR. Sequencer: Illumina HiSeq 4000. CDR3 regions were amplified by Arm-PCR with iRepertoire HTBI primers to construct TCR beta libraries. Before sequencing, the PCR products went through gel purification. As for how the authors treated the data: Gene usage analysis of CDR3 amino acid clonotypes used the 55 to 80 TRBV and around 14 TRBJ segments found across samples. COPE and FqMerger were used to merge the filtered high-quality paired reads into contigs. BLAST was used to align contigs to IMGT TRBV, TRBD and TRBJ reference genes, with CDR3 defined following IMGT. Highly expanded clones were defined as clonotypes with a frequency above 0.1%. Shannon entropy served as the measure of repertoire diversity, while the Gini coefficient captured V-J evenness. A clonotype found in more than one individual was treated as public. TCRdb trimmed public reads at Q25 via fastp, called clones via MiXCR and kept in-frame beta chains. Rows are unified per CDR3 protein, each entry keeping the most common DNA and genes. The V and J calls reflect TCRdb's pipeline rather than the authors' work. The sample table shows hundreds of thousands of distinct CDR3 sequences, and around 16% are seen once. Approximately 25% of the sample goes to the ten largest clones.

This clonotype was counted many times. This receptor's antigen is unknown. One junction end disagrees with the germline gene, perhaps due to a read error. In the paper's terms, the time point label means: newly diagnosed GD, antithyroid drugs for less than 3 months. RNA was extracted from PBMCs in TRIzol for both TCR sequencing and RNA sequencing. The diagnosis of Graves' disease was made according to American Thyroid Association guidelines. The patients came from an endocrinology department in Xi'an, China. Each patient gave approximately 8.8 milliliters of peripheral blood, collected in an EDTA anticoagulant tube. Ficoll Paque Plus density gradient separation was used to isolate PBMCs, and no additional T cell sorting was done. An Agilent 2100 Bioanalyzer and agarose gel were used to check RNA quality, while a NanoDrop 2000 measured RNA concentration. Reading from cysteine to phenylalanine, the CDR3 counts 11 amino acids. Left in the record is the CDR3 DNA by itself, 33 bases read in frame from the first base. The CDR1 and CDR2 encoded by the germline V gene are KGHSH and LQKENI.

Beyond this particular receptor, the publication reports: More public clonotypes were shared among persistent patients (roughly 2,900) than among newly diagnosed patients (more than 900). Compared with newly diagnosed patients, patients with persistent Graves' disease had lower TCR Shannon entropy and fewer highly expanded clones, which suggests clonal expansion. Only the TCR beta chain was sequenced and analyzed. Only peripheral blood was studied, because thyroid tissue, the primary lesion, was inaccessible. As a limitation, the authors acknowledged that the small sample size may reduce accuracy. Persistent disease showed preferential use of TRBV28, TRBJ1-2 and TRBJ2-5, whereas newly diagnosed disease favored TRBV20-1 and TRBJ2-1.

This same sample was also taken into another study, of T cells in Graves' hyperthyroidism and ophthalmopathy. The second study also describes: A patient counted as having stable Graves' hyperthyroidism if no progression to ophthalmopathy occurred over 18 months of follow-up. Hyperthyroidism patients were newly diagnosed, with disease duration under 2 months, and aged 18 to 65 years. The study excluded patients with uncontrolled infections, other autoimmune diseases, pregnancy or lactation. Diagnoses relied on clinical symptoms, serum thyroxine and TRAb, thyroid ultrasound and orbital computed tomography. The TCR CDR3 was subjected to a first round of RT-PCR using the HTBI primer set and the Qiagen OneStep RT-PCR kit. Most expanded thyroid clonotypes (frequency above 0.001) were also detected in blood, a finding suggesting that blood repertoires may reflect thyroid immune responses. A model built on a 13 V-J signature distinguished ophthalmopathy from stable hyperthyroidism, reaching about 88% sensitivity and 81.08% specificity in cross-validation and 80%/75% in testing. In validation, progression to ophthalmopathy was predicted by the model with 55% to 71% sensitivity and nearly 75% specificity, a median of approximately 6.5 months before onset. TCR V-J signatures able to tell the groups apart were searched for in a discovery cohort of 100 patients, of whom more than 40 had Graves' ophthalmopathy and more than 55 had stable Graves' hyperthyroidism. Prospective prediction of ophthalmopathy was tested in an independent validation cohort of 18 hyperthyroidism patients and 15 to 17 patients who later progressed to ophthalmopathy. The 90 to 100 discovery patients were randomly split 7:3 into training and test sets. In addition, the study compared T-cell repertoires in thyroid tissue and in blood from about six Graves' hyperthyroidism patients. Once sampling was done, hyperthyroidism patients were given methimazole at a starting dose of 30 mg daily, whereas ophthalmopathy patients were given high-dose intravenous methylprednisolone. Libraries were constructed in a second round of multiplex PCR, after which size selection and purification were carried out. Libraries were sequenced paired-end with 100 bp reads on an Illumina HiSeq2000. Raw data were processed with SOAPnuke, discarding reads with adapters, uncalled bases, mean Phred below 15, or no exact constant-primer or identifier match. COPE v1.2.5 was used to merge high-quality paired reads, and clonotypes were defined as unique nucleotide sequences. MiTCR v1.1 was used to align the clonotypes against IMGT TRBV, TRBD and TRBJ reference segments. The analysis included only V-J combinations with a frequency above 0.0001, which together covered about 99% of the repertoires. The TCS score was defined as the ratio of F50 (clonal expansion) to E x V (chaos), calculated using BLOSUM62-based TCRdist between CDR3 peptides within each V-J. Welch's t-statistics and random forest reduced around 550 V-J features to 10 to 15, which were used in a naive Bayes classifier (R e1071). No statistical method was used to fix the sample size in advance, and group allocation was not hidden from the investigators. The paper describes TCR Vbeta CDR3 sequencing of about 140 peripheral blood samples, made up of under 50 ophthalmopathy patients, 70 to 80 hyperthyroidism patients and about 17 progressor patients.

Sequenced material: peripheral blood mononuclear cells (PBMCs), taken at new diagnosis, from a patient treated with antithyroid drugs. The TCR sequence derives from a woman in her forties or fifties with Graves disease. Donor details come from another sample of the same person, matched by shared clones. The sequence links TRBV18 to TRBJ2-5, with the D gene too uncertain to name. The nucleotide sequence is given as TGTACCAGCTCAAATCAAGAGACCCAGTACTTC. This is translated as CTSSNQETQYF.